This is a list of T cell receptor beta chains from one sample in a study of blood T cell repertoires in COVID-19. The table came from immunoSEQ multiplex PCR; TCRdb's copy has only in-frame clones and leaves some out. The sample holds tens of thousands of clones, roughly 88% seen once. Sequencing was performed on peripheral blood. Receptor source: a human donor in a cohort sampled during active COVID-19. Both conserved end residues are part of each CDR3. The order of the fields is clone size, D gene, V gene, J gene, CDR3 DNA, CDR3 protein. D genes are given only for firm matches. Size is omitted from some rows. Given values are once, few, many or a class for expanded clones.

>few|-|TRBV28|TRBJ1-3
TGTGCCAGCACCACCCTAGGTTACTCTGGAAACACCATATATTTT
CASTTLGYSGNTIYF
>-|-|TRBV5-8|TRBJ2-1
TGTGCCAGCAGCTTGGATGGAGTGAGCTCCTACAATGAGCAGTTCTTC
CASSLDGVSSYNEQFF
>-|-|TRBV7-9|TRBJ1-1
TGTGCCAGCCTCACGCCGGGATTGAACACTGAAGCTTTCTTT
CASLTPGLNTEAFF
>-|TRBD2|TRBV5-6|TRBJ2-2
TGTGCCAGCAGCTTGGTCCAGCGGGGGCACACCGGGGAGCTGTTTTTT
CASSLVQRGHTGELFF
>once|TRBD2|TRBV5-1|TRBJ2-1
TGCGCCAGCAGCTTGGGGGTGGCTAGCGGATACAATGAGCAGTTCTTC
CASSLGVASGYNEQFF
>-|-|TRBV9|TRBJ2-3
TGTGCCAGCAGCGTAGATATCCGGGCGAGCGGGACGCAGTATTTT
CASSVDIRASGTQYF
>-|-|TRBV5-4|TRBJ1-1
TGTGCCAGCAGCACCGCAGGGGCGAGCAAAAACACTGAAGCTTTCTTT
CASSTAGASKNTEAFF
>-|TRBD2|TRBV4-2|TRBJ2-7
TGTGCCAGCAGCCAAGAACCGTATGTCGGGGGGGCTGAGGTAGGCTACGAGCAGTACTTC
CASSQEPYVGGAEVGYEQYF
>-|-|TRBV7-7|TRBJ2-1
TGTGCTAGCAGCTTAAGTAGCGGAGCTAATGAGCAGTTCTTC
CASSLSSGANEQFF
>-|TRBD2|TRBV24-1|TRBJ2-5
TGTGCCACCAGTGATCCCCGGACTAGCGGGAGCCAAGAGACCCAGTACTTC
CATSDPRTSGSQETQYF
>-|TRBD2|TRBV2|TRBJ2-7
TGTGCCAGCAGTGAAGTTGCGGGAGGGCCAGGGGAGCAGTACTTC
CASSEVAGGPGEQYF
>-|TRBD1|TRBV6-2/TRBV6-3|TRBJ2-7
TGTGCCAGCAGTTACTCCGGGACAGGGGGCTACGAGCAGTACTTC
CASSYSGTGGYEQYF
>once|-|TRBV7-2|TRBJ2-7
TGTGCCAGCAGCCTTAGTGCTGGCTACGAGCAGTACTTC
CASSLSAGYEQYF
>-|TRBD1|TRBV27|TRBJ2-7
TGTGCCAGCAGAACAGGGACAGGGGGCTCCTACGAGCAGTACTTC
CASRTGTGGSYEQYF
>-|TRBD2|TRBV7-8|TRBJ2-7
TGTGCCAGCAGCCTAGGGGGACTAGCGGGCTACGAGCAGTACTTC
CASSLGGLAGYEQYF
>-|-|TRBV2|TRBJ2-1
TGTGCCAGCAGTGAGAGTCCGACCTACAATGAGCAGTTCTTC
CASSESPTYNEQFF
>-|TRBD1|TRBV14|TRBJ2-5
TGTGCCAGCAGCCTGGACAGGGGTGAGACCCAGTACTTC
CASSLDRGETQYF
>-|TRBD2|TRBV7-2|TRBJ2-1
TGTGCCAGCAGCTTAACGATCTTGCGGACTAGCGGGAGCGATGAGCAGTTCTTC
CASSLTILRTSGSDEQFF
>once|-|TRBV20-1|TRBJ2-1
TGCAGTGCTAGCCTCTACAATGAGCAGTTCTTC
CSASLYNEQFF
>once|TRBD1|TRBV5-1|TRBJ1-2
TGCGCCAGCAGCCAGAATCAGGACAGGGGTCTATATGGCTACACCTTC
CASSQNQDRGLYGYTF
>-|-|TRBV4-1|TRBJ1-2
TGCGCCAGCAGCCAAGTAGGACAGATGGACTATGGCTACACCTTC
CASSQVGQMDYGYTF
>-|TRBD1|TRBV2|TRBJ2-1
TGTGCCAGCAGAGGGACAGGGGGCACGGATGAGCAGTTCTTC
CASRGTGGTDEQFF
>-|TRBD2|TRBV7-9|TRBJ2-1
TGTGCCAGCATCCGACTAGCGGGAGTCGATAATGAGCAGTTCTTC
CASIRLAGVDNEQFF
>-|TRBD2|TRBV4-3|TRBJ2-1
TGCGCCAGCAGCCAAGATCGGGAGACTAGCCAGTTCTTC
CASSQDRETSQFF
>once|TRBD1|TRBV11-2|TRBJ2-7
TGTGCCAGCAGCTGGAACCGGGACAGGGCAGCCTACGAGCAGTACTTC
CASSWNRDRAAYEQYF
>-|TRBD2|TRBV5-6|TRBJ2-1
TGTGCCAGCAGTAGTACTAGCGGTGAGCAGTTCTTC
CASSSTSGEQFF
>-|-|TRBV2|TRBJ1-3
TGTGCCAGCAGTCTACAGGAACAAGGAAACACCATATATTTT
CASSLQEQGNTIYF
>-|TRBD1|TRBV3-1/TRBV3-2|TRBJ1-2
TGTGCCAGCAGCCAAGAAGCGACAGGGAAAGAGGCCTATGGCTACACCTTC
CASSQEATGKEAYGYTF
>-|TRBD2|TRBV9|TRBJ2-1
TGTGCCAGACCTCCGGGACTAAGGGGTAATGAGCAGTTCTTC
CARPPGLRGNEQFF
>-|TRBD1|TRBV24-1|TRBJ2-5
TGTGCCACCAGTGATTTTGAAGGGGGCGAGGAGACCCAGTACTTC
CATSDFEGGEETQYF
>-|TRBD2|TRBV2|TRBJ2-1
TGTGCCAGCAGGCAAGGACTAGCGGGAGCAGGGGAGCAGTTCTTC
CASRQGLAGAGEQFF
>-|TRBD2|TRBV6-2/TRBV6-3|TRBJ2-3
TGTGCCAGCAGTCACCCAGGGACTAGCGGGGGTGCGCAGTATTTT
CASSHPGTSGGAQYF
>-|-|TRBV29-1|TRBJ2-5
TGCAGCGTTGAACTCCCCCGGGGAGACTTC
CSVELPRGDF
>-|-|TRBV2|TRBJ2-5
TGTGCCAGCAGTCGGGGGAGCCAAGAGACCCAGTACTTC
CASSRGSQETQYF
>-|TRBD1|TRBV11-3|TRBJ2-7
TGTGCCAGCAGCTTAGGGACAGGGTTAACCTACGAGCAGTACTTC
CASSLGTGLTYEQYF
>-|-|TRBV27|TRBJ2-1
TGTGCCAGTTCCAACTCATCCCCCTACAATGAGCAGTTCTTC
CASSNSSPYNEQFF
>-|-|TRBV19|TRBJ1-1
TGTGCCAGTGGTCGCGGTGCTCAGAACACTGAAGCTTTCTTT
CASGRGAQNTEAFF
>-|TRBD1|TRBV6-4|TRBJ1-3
TGTGCCAGCAGACTAGGACAGGGGACGTCTGGAAACACCATATATTTT
CASRLGQGTSGNTIYF
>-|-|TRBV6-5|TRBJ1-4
TGTGCCAGCACTAGTACAGAGGCGGGAAAACTGTTTTTT
CASTSTEAGKLFF
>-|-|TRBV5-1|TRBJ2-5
TGCGCCAGCAGCTTGGGTGGCAGAAACCAAGAGACCCAGTACTTC
CASSLGGRNQETQYF
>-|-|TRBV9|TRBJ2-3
TGTGCCAGCAGCGTAGGACTTTCCAACACAGATACGCAGTATTTT
CASSVGLSNTDTQYF
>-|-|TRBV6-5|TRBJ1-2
TGTGCCAGCGCCCAGGTGGCAGGGGATGGCTACACCTTC
CASAQVAGDGYTF
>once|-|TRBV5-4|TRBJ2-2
TGTGCCAGCAGCTTGGCAGGGTCAACCGGGGAGCTGTTTTTT
CASSLAGSTGELFF
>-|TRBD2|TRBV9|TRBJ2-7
TGTGCCAGCAGCTCCACATATTTAGCGGGAGCTTCCTACGAGCAGTACTTC
CASSSTYLAGASYEQYF
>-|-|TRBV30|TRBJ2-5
TGTGCCTGGAGTACTGGGGCTGGATTGGTGACCCAGTACTTC
CAWSTGAGLVTQYF
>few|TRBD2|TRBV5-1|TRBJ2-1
TGCGCCAGCAGCTTGATGCTAGCGGAATACAATGAGCAGTTCTTC
CASSLMLAEYNEQFF
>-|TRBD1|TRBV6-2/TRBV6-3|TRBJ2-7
TGTGCCAGCAGCCCAGACAGGGTTTGGGAGCAGTACTTC
CASSPDRVWEQYF
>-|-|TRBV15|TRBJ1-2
TGTGCCACCAGCGCACCCCGGGACAAGAAATCATTGGGTGGCTACACCTTC
CATSAPRDKKSLGGYTF
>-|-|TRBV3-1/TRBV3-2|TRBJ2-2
TGTGCCAGCAGCCGTGAGGGGACATTTTTTCTTTCCGGGGAGCTGTTTTTT
CASSREGTFFLSGELFF
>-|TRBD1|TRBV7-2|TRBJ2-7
TGTGCCAGCAGCCCCGACAGGGGCCCCTACGAGCAGTACTTC
CASSPDRGPYEQYF
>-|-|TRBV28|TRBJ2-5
TGTGCCAGCAGGGAGGGGCTGGGGACCCAGTACTTC
CASREGLGTQYF
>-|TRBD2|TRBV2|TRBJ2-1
TGTGCCAGCAGTGAAGCGATGGGACTAGCGGGGGGGTCCCTCGAGTTCTTC
CASSEAMGLAGGSLEFF